Each of the 13 T cell receptor beta chains below was sequenced from the same sample in a study of siplizumab effects on memory and regulatory T cells. Method: immunoSEQ multiplex PCR; TCRdb's copy keeps in-frame clones and lacks some. Of around 77,000 clones in the sample, less than 95% were seen once. The sequenced sample consisted of CD8+ T cells sorted from blood. These receptors originate from a human donor in good health.

A word on this clone: Its ends do not fully match the called genes, so a read error is possible. This chain connects TRBV5-1 to TRBJ1-1; D remains unclear. The length of the CDR3 is 13 residues. From germline, CDR1 is SGHRS and CDR2 YFSETQ. CDR3 sequence reads: CASSLSGNPEAFF. The DNA for the CDR3 is TGCGCCAGCAGCTTGAGTGGGAACCCTGAAGCTTTCTTT.

The chain carries TRBV27 and TRBJ2-1, with TRBD1 identical over 7 bases. CDR3 size: 14 residues. From germline, CDR1 is MNHEY and CDR2 SMNVEV (reference sequence). V was clipped by 3 bases and J by 5 bases; unmatched bases: 4. The CDR3 loop is CASSFIQGNNEQFF. The CDR3 DNA is TGTGCCAGCAGTTTTATACAGGGGAACAATGAGCAGTTCTTC.

The chain links TRBV7-9 to TRBJ2-7, with D uncertain. Germline V gene data show CDR1 as SEHNR and CDR2 as FQNEAQ (reference sequence). V lost 1 base to trimming and J lost 4 bases, with 20 bases between them. The CDR3 is made up of 17 amino acids. In DNA, the CDR3 is TGTGCCAGCAGCTTAGGGCAGCTCCAAGAGCGATGGTACGAGCAGTACTTC. This translates into CASSLGQLQERWYEQYF.

This clone showed up just a few times. The junction differs from germline at one of its ends, possibly a read error. The chain recombines TRBV5-4 with TRBJ2-1, with D maybe TRBD1 (6 bases). This CDR3 has 13 residues. Germline CDR1 SGHNT, CDR2 YYREEE (reference sequence). The DNA of the CDR3 is TGTGCCAGCAGATTGGACAGTTACAATGAGCAGTTCTTC. It specifies CASRLDSYNEQFF.

The genes are TRBV11-2 and TRBJ2-5; D is perhaps TRBD2 (6 bases). This CDR3 comprises 13 residues. Germline CDR1 reads SGHAT; CDR2 reads FQNNGV. V was cut by 0 bases and J by 7 bases, with 9 bases left in between. CDR3 sequence: CASSLELGGTQYF. The CDR3 nucleotides are TGTGCCAGCAGCTTAGAATTGGGAGGGACCCAGTACTTC.

V and J are TRBV5-1 and TRBJ2-5; D is undetermined. CDR1 is SGHRS and CDR2 is YFSETQ in the germline V gene. V gave up 2 bases and J gave up 5 bases, with 13 bases separating them. The CDR3 is made up of 14 amino acids. For the CDR3, the DNA is TGCGCCAGCAGCTTTCTAGGATCCTGGGAGACCCAGTACTTC. It encodes CASSFLGSWETQYF. The complete variable domain, with remaining parts taken from reference TRBV5-1 and TRBJ2-5, reads KAGVTQTPRYLIKTRGQQVTLSCSPISGHRSVSWYQQTPGQGLQFLFEYFSETQRNKGNFPGRFSGRQFSNSRSEMNVSTLELGDSALYLCASSFLGSWETQYFGPGTRLLVL.

This clone was seen a single time. The chain employs TRBV5-1 and TRBJ2-1, with 9 bases fitting TRBD2. Unmatched junction bases numbered 9, after V lost 3 bases and J lost 8 bases. The CDR3 totals 15 residues. Per the germline V gene, CDR1 is SGHRS and CDR2 is YFSETQ. CDR3: CASSSGLALQDEQFF. DNA of the CDR3: TGCGCCAGCAGCTCGGGACTAGCCCTGCAGGATGAGCAGTTCTTC.

The gene calls are TRBV14 and TRBJ2-5, with 12 positions matching TRBD2. V was pared by 0 bases and J by 4 bases, with 3 bases of the junction left unmatched. This CDR3 has 16 amino acids. CDR1 SGHDN and CDR2 FVKESK come from the germline V gene. CDR3 sequence reads: CASSQDPTSGRETQYF. For the CDR3, the DNA is TGTGCCAGCAGCCAAGATCCGACTAGCGGGAGAGAGACCCAGTACTTC.

J is TRBJ1-2 and V is TRBV6-5; D gene unclear. Per germline, CDR1 MNHEY and CDR2 SVGAGI. The CDR3 consists of 14 residues. V was shortened by 5 bases and J by 6 bases, with 16 bases between the two germline ends. The CDR3 bases are TGTGCCAGCAGTCACGGAATTTCCCTTGATGGCTACACCTTC. It is translated as CASSHGISLDGYTF.

V is TRBV13 and J is TRBJ1-1; D is possibly TRBD1 (5 bases). V was clipped by 5 bases and J by 4 bases, with 14 bases between them. Germline CDR1 and CDR2: PRHDT and FYEKMQ (reference sequence). The CDR3 is made up of 14 amino acids. The CDR3 here is CASSIQGSGTEAFF. In nucleotides, the CDR3 is TGTGCCAGCAGCATCCAGGGTTCGGGCACTGAAGCTTTCTTT.

This chain links TRBV29-1 with TRBJ1-2, with 7 bases that match TRBD1. CDR1 SQVTM and CDR2 ANQGSEA come from the germline V gene. J was trimmed by 3 bases and V by 2 bases; bases with no gene match: 3. The CDR3 contains 13 residues. The CDR3: CSVESGTDYGYTF. DNA for the CDR3: TGCAGCGTTGAATCTGGGACAGACTATGGCTACACCTTC.

This clone was recorded once. The chain uses TRBV27 and TRBJ1-6, with D possibly being TRBD1 (5 bases). The germline gives CDR1 MNHEY, CDR2 SMNVEV (reference sequence). This CDR3 has 13 residues. Trimming pared 3 bases from V and 7 bases from J, leaving 7 bases between. This CDR3 is CASSFGGNSPLHF. The CDR3 bases are TGTGCCAGCAGTTTCGGGGGGAATTCACCCCTCCACTTT.

The CDR3 region has the DNA TGTGCCAGCAGCCAAGAATGGGCCCAAATCGGCTATGGCTACACCTTC. Translating it yields CASSQEWAQIGYGYTF. This rearrangement joins TRBV4-2 to TRBJ1-2; D is undetermined. V was pared by 0 bases and J by 4 bases, with 15 bases between. The germline V gene has CDR1 LGHNA and CDR2 YNFKEQ. CDR3 length equals 16 residues.